Listed below are T cell receptor beta chains from one sample, sequenced in a study of CD8 T cells in ankylosing spondylitis. TCRdb called the 5' RACE reads again in MiXCR, with one record for every CDR3 protein. This table holds around 480,000 distinct CDR3 sequences, about a sixth found once. The specimen was blood, either unsorted or a sorted T cell fraction (not recorded which). Receptors were obtained from a male donor with ankylosing spondylitis. Each CDR3 is given with its conserved first and last residue. Each record gives: clone size, J gene, D gene, V gene, CDR3 DNA, CDR3 protein. The D gene is left open where the match is weak. Clone size appears in some rows only: once, few, many, or a class for an expanded clone.

.,TRBJ2-3,TRBD2,TRBV29-1,TGCAGCGTTGAACGGCCTAGCGGGAGTTTAGATACGCAGTATTTT,CSVERPSGSLDTQYF
.,TRBJ2-6,TRBD1,TRBV11-2,TGTGCCAGCAGCTTTGTGTTGGGACAGGGAGTCTCTGGGGCCAACGTCCTGACTTTC,CASSFVLGQGVSGANVLTF
.,TRBJ2-4,.,TRBV6-1,TGTGCCAGCGCTCGGACAGTCGGAGCCAAAAACATTCAGTACTTC,CASARTVGAKNIQYF
few,TRBJ2-3,.,TRBV20-1,TGCAGTGCTACTGTGCCCCAAGTCACAGATACGCAGTATTTT,CSATVPQVTDTQYF
few,TRBJ2-7,.,TRBV5-1,TGCGCCAGCAGCTTGCCCGACATTAAGCAGTACTTC,CASSLPDIKQYF
.,TRBJ1-4,TRBD1,TRBV11-1,TGTGCCAGCAGCAGACACAGGGGGCCTATGGCATCCCTCAATGAAAAACTGTTTTTT,CASSRHRGPMASLNEKLFF
.,TRBJ2-1,TRBD2,TRBV28,TGTGCCAGCAGTTTGGGGCTAGCGGGACTTGGGACTCTGATAGATGAGCAGTTCTTC,CASSLGLAGLGTLIDEQFF
.,TRBJ2-7,.,TRBV28,TGTGCCAGCAGGTCCGCTGGGGCTAGGCCACCCAGGGAGCAGTACTTC,CASRSAGARPPREQYF
few,TRBJ2-1,TRBD1,TRBV5-1,TGCGCCAGCAGCCTCCTACCTCGGACAGGGGCCGATGAGCAGTTCTTC,CASSLLPRTGADEQFF
few,TRBJ2-7,TRBD2,TRBV27,TGTGCCAGCAGTTGGACTAGCGGGCCTTCCTACGAGCAGTACTTC,CASSWTSGPSYEQYF
.,TRBJ2-1,.,TRBV7-6,TGTGCCAGCAGCTTAGTAAAGGGCGCAAGGAATGAGCAGTTCTTC,CASSLVKGARNEQFF
.,TRBJ2-1,.,TRBV6-2/TRBV6-3,TGTGCCAGCAGTTACACTAAGTCGAAGGGCAGGGACAATGAGCAGTTCTTC,CASSYTKSKGRDNEQFF
.,TRBJ1-1,TRBD1,TRBV30,TGTGCCTGGAGTGGGACAGGGAAAGAAGCTTTCTTT,CAWSGTGKEAFF
.,TRBJ1-5,.,TRBV6-2/TRBV6-3,TGTGCCAGCAGTTCAACTGGACTTAGTGGACAGCCCCAGCATTTT,CASSSTGLSGQPQHF
.,TRBJ2-3,.,TRBV20-1,TGCAGTGCTAGAGGGGGGGCCAGGACAGATACGCAGTATTTT,CSARGGARTDTQYF
.,TRBJ2-4,TRBD2,TRBV20-1,TGCAGTGCTAGAGATGGCGCCGGGACTAGAAGGTTTCAGTACTTC,CSARDGAGTRRFQYF
few,TRBJ1-2,TRBD1,TRBV6-1,TGTGCCAGCAGTGAACCCAACAGGGGCTATGGCTACACCTTC,CASSEPNRGYGYTF
few,TRBJ2-7,TRBD1,TRBV5-5,TGTGCCAGCAGCTATACCCCGGGACAGGGTCCTCACGAGCAGTACTTC,CASSYTPGQGPHEQYF
.,TRBJ2-7,.,TRBV20-1,TGCAGTGCTAGAGGGATCGTGCCAGACAGTTCCGAGCAGTACTTC,CSARGIVPDSSEQYF
many,TRBJ1-1,.,TRBV15,TGTGCCACCAGAGGAGGTGGTTACACTGAAGCTTTCTTT,CATRGGGYTEAFF
few,TRBJ2-5,TRBD2,TRBV12-3/TRBV12-4,TGTGCCAGCAGTTTTGGTAGCGGGGTTAAAGAGACCCAGTACTTC,CASSFGSGVKETQYF
few,TRBJ2-7,TRBD2,TRBV2,TGTGCCAGCAGTGGTACGGGGGGACGCTACGAGCAGTACTTC,CASSGTGGRYEQYF
.,TRBJ2-1,.,TRBV7-6,TGTGCCAGCAGCTTAGCGGCCGGGACTGGGCAGTTCTTC,CASSLAAGTGQFF
few,TRBJ1-1,.,TRBV7-9,TGTGCCAGCAGCTTGCTGGAAAGAGCTTTCTTT,CASSLLERAFF
few,TRBJ1-2,TRBD1,TRBV10-2,TGCGCCAGCAGCTCGAGGGGGCAGGCGGGCTACACCTTC,CASSSRGQAGYTF
.,TRBJ2-2,.,TRBV27,TGTGCCAGCAGTTCCCCCCACGGGAGAGGGGCCGTTGGGCCCGGGGAGCTGTTTTTT,CASSSPHGRGAVGPGELFF
.,TRBJ2-5,TRBD1,TRBV29-1,TGCAGCGTTGATCCCGGACAGGGGAGGGGAGAGACCCAGTACTTC,CSVDPGQGRGETQYF
few,TRBJ2-2,TRBD2,TRBV6-1,TGTGCCAGCAAAGCCGGGACTAGCACCGGGGAGCTGTTTTTT,CASKAGTSTGELFF
.,TRBJ2-1,TRBD2,TRBV5-1,TGCGCCAGCAGCGGCCCCAGCGGGAGGGCATTGAATGAGCAGTTCTTC,CASSGPSGRALNEQFF
.,TRBJ1-5,.,TRBV3-1,TGTGCCAGCAGCCAAGCAGGGGCTAGCAATCAGCCCCAGCATTTT,CASSQAGASNQPQHF
.,TRBJ1-1,.,TRBV12-3/TRBV12-4,TGTGCCAGCAGGTGGAGTCATAGAGCGAACACTGAAGCTTTCTTT,CASRWSHRANTEAFF
.,TRBJ2-7,.,TRBV6-1,TGTGCCAGCAGCCCCACTTTTAGCAGGGCCTACGAGCAGTACTTC,CASSPTFSRAYEQYF
.,TRBJ1-1,TRBD1,TRBV11-2,TGTGCCAGCAGCTTAGATCCCGACAGGGTCACTGAAGCTTTCTTT,CASSLDPDRVTEAFF
.,TRBJ2-5,.,TRBV12-3/TRBV12-4,TGTGCCAGCAGTTCACAGTCATTAGTGGAGACCCAGTACTTC,CASSSQSLVETQYF
.,TRBJ2-7,TRBD1,TRBV20-1,TGCAGTGTATTAGACAGGGGGCTGAACGAGCAGTACTTC,CSVLDRGLNEQYF
few,TRBJ2-1,TRBD2,TRBV5-1,TGCGCCAGCAGCTTGTCTCCCCCCGGGACTAGCGGTTACAATGAGCAGTTCTTC,CASSLSPPGTSGYNEQFF
.,TRBJ1-5,TRBD1,TRBV20-1,TGCAGTGCTAGAGATGTTATGGACAGGGAGGGTCAGCCCCAGCATTTT,CSARDVMDREGQPQHF
few,TRBJ2-7,.,TRBV28,TGTGCCAGCACCGACGGAGAACCATACTACGAGCAGTACTTC,CASTDGEPYYEQYF
.,TRBJ1-1,.,TRBV28,TGTGCCAGCAGTTTATCGTTGGGACGGATGAACACTGAAGCTTTCTTT,CASSLSLGRMNTEAFF
.,TRBJ1-2,TRBD1,TRBV20-1,TGCAGTGCTAGAGATTCGCAGGGGGCTAATAACTATGGCTACACCTTC,CSARDSQGANNYGYTF
.,TRBJ2-1,TRBD2,TRBV2,TGTGCCAGCAGTGAAGCGGGACTAGCGGGAGGCAATGAGCAGTTCTTC,CASSEAGLAGGNEQFF
many,TRBJ2-7,.,TRBV4-2,TGTGCCAGCAGCCAAGATCAGGGCGCCTTGTACGAGCAGTACTTC,CASSQDQGALYEQYF
few,TRBJ2-2,TRBD2,TRBV28,TGTGCCAGCACCCTTGCGGGAGGGGCGAACACCGGGGAGCTGTTTTTT,CASTLAGGANTGELFF